Below are 9 T cell receptor beta chains sequenced from a single sample in a study of PD-1 blockade in classical Hodgkin lymphoma (dated by TCRdb to 2018 to 2021). The time point label here, explained by the study, means: cycle 4 day 1 (C4D1), after 6 weeks of nivolumab. Every trial patient had relapsed following autologous stem cell transplantation, and prior brentuximab vedotin exposure was what differed among cohorts A, B and C. The method was the immunoSEQ multiplex PCR assay. TCRdb provides this immuneACCESS table in a form limited to in-frame rearrangements. Some clones are lacking; in checked studies, under half of them reflect an unresolved V gene, and why the rest are absent is not known. Counted in this sample were approximately 90,000 clones; 83% of them appeared once. The ten most abundant clones make up about 17% of the sample. Sequenced here: peripheral blood mononuclear cells (PBMCs), sampled before the fourth cycle of nivolumab. These receptors originate from a human donor with classical Hodgkin lymphoma.

This clone has a handful of counts. The J gene is TRBJ1-1, the V gene TRBV2; D not certain. The CDR3 loop spans 13 amino acids. Germline CDR1 SNHLY, CDR2 FYNNEI. V was cut by 7 bases and J by 3 bases, with 12 bases left in between. The CDR3: CASNGDRDTEAFF. The CDR3 nucleotides are TGTGCCAGCAACGGGGATCGGGACACTGAAGCTTTCTTT. Based on the CDR3 plus reference TRBV2 and TRBJ1-1, the full variable domain is EPEVTQTPSHQVTQMGQEVILRCVPISNHLYFYWYRQILGQKVEFLVSFYNNEISEKSEIFDDQFSVERPDGSNFTLKIRSTKLEDSAMYFCASNGDRDTEAFFGQGTRLTVV.

The chain uses TRBV28 and TRBJ2-5; no reliable D call. Trimming shortened V by 4 bases and J by 1 base, and 4 bases separated the two germline ends. The germline V gene has CDR1 MDHEN and CDR2 SYDVKM. CDR3 length: 12 amino acids. The DNA of the CDR3 is TGTGCCAGCAGTTCCCCCCAAGAGACCCAGTACTTC. Amino acids: CASSSPQETQYF.

The J gene is TRBJ2-1, the V gene TRBV6-6, with D tentatively TRBD2 (5 bases). V lost 6 bases and J 0 bases, leaving 12 bases between the germline ends. Germline V lookup: CDR1 MNHNY, CDR2 SVGAGI (reference sequence). The CDR3 totals 15 residues. DNA for the CDR3: TGTGCCAGCAGCCATAACGGGGACTCCTACAATGAGCAGTTCTTC. It translates to CASSHNGDSYNEQFF.

The CDR3 region has the DNA TGTGCCAGCAGTTTAGATACAGGCCATTCCTACGAGCAGTACTTC. Its translation: CASSLDTGHSYEQYF. V is TRBV27 and J is TRBJ2-7, with TRBD1 as a possible D gene (5 bases). Trimming removed 2 bases from V and 1 base from J, with 12 bases in between. The CDR3 is 15 amino acids. Germline-derived CDR1 and CDR2 are MNHEY and SMNVEV (reference sequence).

J is TRBJ1-1 and V is TRBV7-9; D may be TRBD1 (5 bases). This CDR3 spans 13 amino acids. The germline gives CDR1 SEHNR, CDR2 FQNEAQ (reference sequence). Trimming took 5 bases from V and 6 from J, leaving 13 bases between them. CDR3 sequence reads: CASSRRGWAEAFF. The CDR3 DNA reads TGTGCCAGCAGCCGACGGGGGTGGGCTGAAGCTTTCTTT.

V is TRBV7-2 and J is TRBJ2-1; the D gene could be TRBD1 or TRBD2 (5 bases each). There are 15 residues in the CDR3. Germline V gene lookup returns CDR1 SGHTA and CDR2 FQGNSA. V lost 3 bases to trimming and J lost 6 bases, with 15 bases between them. This chain's CDR3 is CASSFGISQGNEQFF. The CDR3 region has the DNA TGTGCCAGCAGCTTCGGGATCTCCCAGGGCAATGAGCAGTTCTTC.

This chain links TRBV2 with TRBJ2-2; 8 bases are shared with TRBD2. Germline lookup yields CDR1 SNHLY and CDR2 FYNNEI. The CDR3 runs to 17 residues. The ends lost 1 base at V and 0 bases at J; junction bases unmatched: 4. In nucleotides, the CDR3 is TGTGCCAGCAGTGAAGTGGGTAGCGGGGCGAACACCGGGGAGCTGTTTTTT. Its translation is CASSEVGSGANTGELFF.

The V and J genes are TRBV5-1 and TRBJ2-3; D remains unclear. V lost 1 base to trimming and J lost 1 base, with 10 bases between them. Germline V gene lookup returns CDR1 SGHRS and CDR2 YFSETQ. CDR3 length: 15 residues. The chain's CDR3 is CASSLLGFGTDTQYF. The CDR3 DNA reads TGCGCCAGCAGCTTGCTGGGTTTCGGCACAGATACGCAGTATTTT.

This sequence joins TRBV6-6 and TRBJ2-1; D remains ambiguous. Trimming pared 4 bases from V and 5 bases from J, leaving 6 bases between. The CDR3 runs 12 residues. In germline, CDR1 is MNHNY, CDR2 SVGAGI (reference sequence). DNA for the CDR3: TGTGCCAGCAGTTCAAGAAACAATGAGCAGTTCTTC. Translated: CASSSRNNEQFF.